The next 2 T cell receptor beta chains were all read from a single sample in a study of T cell repertoires in cytomegalovirus infection (dated 2019 in TCRdb). TCRdb records Illumina HiSeq 1500 as the sequencer. Clones were called with MiXCR by TCRdb after fastp trimmed the public reads at Q25, and only in-frame beta chains were retained. Each entry is one CDR3 protein sequence, shown with its most common DNA and genes. Counted in this sample were around 900,000 distinct CDR3 sequences; approximately 31% of them appeared once. The top ten hold about an eighth of the sample. No antigen has been identified for these receptors. Read against the paper, the sample's treatment or condition label means: in vitro stimulation with specific CMV peptide epitopes to enrich CMV-specific T cells. The sample in question was cultured CD8+ T cells from PBMCs, obtained from culture after CMV antigen stimulation. The origin of the receptors is a human donor in good health (CMV status not recorded). Some clones in this sample may be carry-over from other donors' samples.

V is TRBV25-1 and J is TRBJ2-3; perhaps TRBD2 as D (6 bases). V lost 5 bases, J lost 7 bases, and 10 bases lay in between. The CDR3 runs to 12 residues. The germline CDR1 and CDR2 sequences are MGHDK and SYGVNS. Written as DNA, the CDR3 is TGTGCCAGCAGTCGTAGCGGCTATACGCAGTATTTT. Residues: CASSRSGYTQYF.

This clonotype was recorded a few times. V usage is TRBV28 and J usage is TRBJ2-7, with D perhaps TRBD1 (6 bases). V lost 6 bases and J 0 bases, leaving 21 bases between the germline ends. Germline values: CDR1 MDHEN, CDR2 SYDVKM. This CDR3 has 17 amino acids. CDR3 nucleotides: TGTGCCAGCAGCCCCCTCCCTGACAGGACCTACTCCTACGAGCAGTACTTC. Protein sequence: CASSPLPDRTYSYEQYF.